This TCR beta chain originates from a study of shared clonotypes between healthy human individuals. Points from the study as a whole: Non-shared clonotypes had lower generation probabilities than those shared by all four donors. It was anticipated that sequencing depth would influence how many clonotypes donors shared. Sharing across four donors was seen in roughly 5% of naive CD4 clonotypes.

For this clone: Its antigen is as yet unknown.

V was clipped by 5 bases and J by 4 bases; unmatched bases: 20. The CDR3 has 18 amino acids. Per germline, CDR1 SGDLS and CDR2 YYNGEE. Sequencing used immunoSEQ multiplex PCR; TCRdb keeps in-frame clones, though not all of them. Counted here are around 2.1 million clones, about 92% occurring once; the ten biggest clones make up more than 1.5%. CD45RO-negative, CCR7-positively selected cells formed the naive CD8 fraction, excluding terminally differentiated effector memory CD45RA+ cells. The receptor's source is a man between 18 and 29 years old in good health. Some clones in this sample may be carry-over from other donors' samples. Source material: naive CD8+ T cells from PBMCs. The rearrangement joins TRBV9 to TRBJ1-1, with 7 bases lining up with TRBD1. DNA for the CDR3: TGTGCCAGCAGTGAAAACCCCGGGACAGTTGAGGAAGGCACTGAAGCTTTCTTT. This translates into CASSENPGTVEEGTEAFF.